There are a few counts of the clone carrying this TCR beta chain. Its specificity is unknown. The record originates from a study of beta chain features in type 1 diabetes. The study, taken as a whole, reports: It was among patients, rather than healthy donors, that naive, central memory and Treg TCRB repertoires appeared more similar.

V was shortened by 3 bases and J by 7 bases, with 7 bases between the two germline ends. The CDR3 has 11 amino acids. In germline, CDR1 is KGHSH, CDR2 LQKENI. Since all of the isolated RNA was reverse transcribed, expressed TCRB transcripts were what got sequenced. TCRdb's table, derived via immunoSEQ multiplex PCR, lists solely in-frame clones and lacks some. The sample has under 800,000 clones; roughly a sixth are singletons. Cell sorting via CD45RO/CCR7/CD25/CD127/CD95/CD27 was performed to obtain CD4+ naive, central memory, regulatory and stem cell-like memory cells. The TCR sequence derives from a young man in good health. The specimen was naive CD4+ T cells from blood. The chain is built from TRBV18 and TRBJ2-7; D is unclear. The CDR3 DNA follows: TGTGCCAGCTCACCCGGTCGGGAGCAGTACTTC. As protein: CASSPGREQYF.